This T cell receptor (beta chain) was captured by sequencing in a study of T cell responses to AZD1222 COVID-19 vaccine (dated by TCRdb to about 2021). Regarding the complete study: AZD1222 recipients given second doses at about 4 weeks or at about 12 weeks were pooled, since spike-specific TCR depth and breadth were not found to differ between the two schedules. A total of more than 230 trial participants underwent TCR sequencing, of whom roughly 210 received two doses of AZD1222 and about 25 received two doses of the MenACWY control vaccine. Enrollment into the trials was organized by age into subgroups of 18-55, 56-69 and 70-plus years, and those subgroups contained roughly 150, 30 and 60 TCR-sequenced participants, respectively. The research as a whole found: The 56-69-year group was small, and its depth increase did not reach significance, likely because of low power. The whole spike protein was spanned by vaccine-associated CD4 TCRs, and dominant responses were seen in regions 160-218 and 743-854. Conclusions about previously exposed vaccinees are limited, since just six AZD1222 recipients were seropositive for SARS-CoV-2 at baseline. Participants were mostly white British, with more females than males. The authors suggested clonal diversity may have been underestimated. After two AZD1222 doses, spike-specific TCR breadth and depth were significantly higher than at day 0 and than in MenACWY recipients. Because no day 14 peak-response samples were available, repertoires were characterized only after the peak T cell response. Nearly half of unique spike-specific TCRs reportedly recognized epitopes outside regions mutated in the B.1.351 and B.1.1.7 variants.

From the germline V gene (reference sequence), CDR1 is MNHEY and CDR2 is SMNVEV. The trim is 7 bases for V and 5 bases for J, with a gap of 14 bases between the germline ends. From the cysteine through the phenylalanine, the CDR3 covers 13 amino acids. Only the CDR3 DNA stays, 39 bases, in frame from base 1. As for this clone: The antigen it binds to is not known. Within one base of it there is no much larger clone, and no base qualities were kept.

Per the publication, the time point label means: baseline before first vaccination. Vaccinee samples came from UK trials COV001 and COV002, including a single-blind randomized controlled phase 2/3 trial of AZD1222 (ChAdOx1 nCoV-19) in healthy adults. For TCRbeta chain sequencing, PBMC samples from trial participants were taken at day 0 and at day 28 after the second dose. The CDR3 regions of human TCRbeta chains were analyzed by immunosequencing. The original pipeline was this. TCRs in the repertoires were matched against a reference library of SARS-CoV-2-specific TCRs that had been generated with the MIRA antigen-specificity platform. Breadth meant the fraction of unique TCRs that were SARS-CoV-2-associated, whereas depth meant the fraction of total T cells that were SARS-CoV-2-associated. Using the MIRA data, every spike-specific TCR was mapped to the spike region that the TCR reacted to and assigned to either a CD4 or a CD8 class. Log10-transformed breadth and depth values were compared by one-way ANOVA with Sidak's multiple comparisons tests. In TCRdb, the immuneACCESS table is reduced to in-frame sequences with V and J assigned. These tables do not hold every clone; where another copy was compared, an unresolved V gene accounts for under half, and the others remain unexplained. That table furnishes V, J and clone size, whereas the DNA furnished D and trimming. For this sample there are roughly 120,000 clones; about four fifths appear just once. The ten largest clones represent about 9% of the sample.

The sequence came from an adult in good health. The rearrangement combines TRBV27 with TRBJ1-1; a weak D assignment points to TRBD1 (5 bases agree). Sequencing was performed on peripheral blood, taken on day 0 of AZD1222 vaccination. The bases read TGTGCCAGCATAAAGGGGATGGGGACTGAAGCTTTCTTT. It encodes CASIKGMGTEAFF.